Here is one T cell receptor beta chain with its context. Its target is unknown. This sample is part of a study of cytomegalovirus exposure and HLA in healthy donors. 13 Jbeta primers and 60 Vbeta primers were used for the PCR. The protocol was immunoSEQ multiplex PCR, while the TCRdb copy is restricted to in-frame clones and leaves out a portion. The data show about 98,000 clones, over 70% seen once. The V and J ends lost 1 base and 4 bases, in that order; junction bases with no gene match: 6. In germline, CDR1 is PRHDT, CDR2 FYEKMQ (reference sequence). The CDR3 is made up of 17 amino acids. Study conclusions and caveats: Researchers reported in a later analysis that a missense DCLRE1C variant was tied to TCR beta V- and J-gene trimming. Sequencing likely caused a cluster of highly shared sequence variants.

Input material: PBMCs. The gene calls are TRBV13 and TRBJ2-7, with 14 bases matching TRBD2. The receptor was isolated from a man between 18 and 29 years old in good health and CMV-seropositive. CDR3 DNA: TGTGCCAGCAGCTTAGCCGGACTAGCGGGGGGACAGTACGAGCAGTACTTC. This encodes CASSLAGLAGGQYEQYF. Combining the CDR3 with reference TRBV13 and TRBJ2-7 gives the whole variable domain AAGVIQSPRHLIKEKRETATLKCYPIPRHDTVYWYQQGPGQDPQFLISFYEKMQSDKGSIPDRFSAQQFSDYHSELNMSSLELGDSALYFCASSLAGLAGGQYEQYFGPGTRLTVT.